This entry concerns a single TCR beta chain. This specimen belongs to a study of Ad26.COV2.S vaccination and SARS-CoV-2 variants. Study context: Donor allocation was to the COV1001 Ad26.COV2.S trial arm. Once, or twice with 56 days between doses, Ad26.COV2.S was given intramuscularly.

Measured with immunoSEQ multiplex PCR; TCRdb has only the in-frame clones, and not every one. Here the sample spans about 350,000 clones, around nine tenths being singletons. V lost 4 bases and J 6 bases, leaving 24 bases between the germline ends. CDR1 SGHRS and CDR2 YFSETQ come from the germline V gene. The CDR3 consists of 17 residues. The sample's treatment: around 19 received Ad26.COV2.S at low or high dose, single or two shots; 5 received placebo; per-sample allocation not given. Day 63 after the first injection of vaccine or placebo was the sampling time. An adult of 18-55 years in Boston served as donor. Spike of the Wuhan-strain SARS-CoV-2 was expressed by an Ad26 vector, which formed the vaccine.

The V and J genes are TRBV5-1 and TRBJ2-3; maybe TRBD2 (6 bases). The source is a person between 18 and 59 years old who received the Ad26.COV2.S COVID-19 vaccine or a placebo. The sample in question was peripheral blood, obtained in a trial of Ad26.COV2.S vaccine versus placebo. The CDR3, as DNA: TGCGCCAGCAGCCCTGGGGCAGTTGGAGGGAGGCTGGATACGCAGTATTTT. It specifies CASSPGAVGGRLDTQYF.